The 32 T cell receptor beta chains reported below all come from one sample, sequenced in a study of T cell responses to AZD1222 COVID-19 vaccine. TCRdb's table, derived via immunoSEQ multiplex PCR, lists solely in-frame clones and lacks some. The sample shows 180,000 or so clones, 80% to 95% of them seen only once. The specimen comprised peripheral blood, sampled 28 days after the second AZD1222 dose. Receptors were obtained from an adult who received the AZD1222 COVID-19 vaccine.

This clone has more than one count but fewer than ten. The chain has TRBV28 and TRBJ2-3, with D possibly matching TRBD2 (5 bases). This CDR3 is 14 amino acids long. V was clipped by 5 bases and J by 7 bases, with 16 bases between them. Germline values: CDR1 MDHEN, CDR2 SYDVKM. CDR3 coding DNA: TGTGCCAGCAGTGGGAGTGGGAGCGGATATACGCAGTATTTT. Encoded protein: CASSGSGSGYTQYF. Full variable domain (missing parts from reference TRBV28 and TRBJ2-3): DVKVTQSSRYLVKRTGEKVFLECVQDMDHENMFWYRQDPGLGLRLIYFSYDVKMKEKGDIPEGYSVSREKKERFSLILESASTNQTSMYLCASSGSGSGYTQYFGPGTRLTVL.

The J gene is TRBJ1-3, the V gene TRBV4-1, with 9 bases that match TRBD1. Trimming cost V 0 bases and J 9 bases; bases outside gene matches: 15. The CDR3 contains 18 residues. Looked up from germline, CDR1 is MGHRA and CDR2 is YSYEKL. This CDR3 reads CASSQDIWDRASRGTIYF. CDR3 nucleotide sequence: TGCGCCAGCAGCCAAGATATATGGGACAGGGCATCTCGCGGCACCATATATTTT.

This clone has more than one count but fewer than ten. The V and J genes are TRBV7-9 and TRBJ2-7, with a weak D call TRBD1 (5 bases). V lost 1 base to trimming and J lost 4 bases, with 14 bases between them. Germline CDR1 is SEHNR and CDR2 is FQNEAQ (reference sequence). This CDR3 has 15 amino acids. The CDR3 protein is CASSLEQALGYEQYF. The DNA of the CDR3 is TGTGCCAGCAGCTTAGAACAGGCACTTGGGTACGAGCAGTACTTC.

The chain links TRBV4-2 to TRBJ1-5; TRBD1 matches at 8 bases. Germline CDR1 and CDR2: LGHNA and YNFKEQ. J was trimmed by 2 bases and V by 5 bases; bases with no gene match: 2. The CDR3 consists of 14 residues. CDR3 nucleotide sequence: TGTGCCAGCAGCGTGGGACAGGGCAATCAGCCCCAGCATTTT. Its protein product is CASSVGQGNQPQHF.

In its sample, this clone was seen a few times. The V gene is TRBV7-8, the J gene TRBJ2-7, with 9 bases that match TRBD1. V trimming: 4 bases; J trimming: 4 bases; junction bases outside the gene matches: 5. Germline loops: CDR1 SGHVS, CDR2 FQNEAQ. The length of the CDR3 is 14 residues. CDR3 DNA: TGTGCCAGCAGCTCAGCGGACAGGGGTTACGAGCAGTACTTC. The encoded protein is CASSSADRGYEQYF.

As concerns this clone: One junction end disagrees with the germline gene, perhaps due to a read error. This chain uses TRBV27 with TRBJ2-6; D possibly corresponds to TRBD1 (5 bases). Germline V gene lookup returns CDR1 MNHEY and CDR2 SMNVEV (reference sequence). The CDR3 spans 15 residues. The CDR3 region is CASSPGPSWANVLTF. The CDR3 nucleotides read TGTGCCAGCAGCCCAGGGCCCTCTTGGGCCAACGTCCTGACTTTC. Full variable domain (remainder filled in from reference TRBV27 and TRBJ2-6): EAQVTQNPRYLITVTGKKLTVTCSQNMNHEYMSWYRQDPGLGLRQIYYSMNVEVTDKGDVPEGYKVSRKEKRNFPLILESPSPNQTSLYFCASSPGPSWANVLTFGAGSRLTVL.

The chain recombines TRBV5-4 with TRBJ1-4; 7 nucleotides match TRBD1. The CDR3 is 15 amino acids. V lost 4 bases to trimming and J lost 3 bases; unmatched junction nucleotides: 6. Germline V gene lookup returns CDR1 SGHNT and CDR2 YYREEE (reference sequence). This chain's CDR3 is CASSPSGQPNEKLFF. As DNA, the CDR3 is TGTGCCAGCAGCCCGTCGGGACAGCCTAATGAAAAACTGTTTTTT.

The V gene is TRBV28, the J gene TRBJ2-3; possible D gene TRBD1, 6 bases. This CDR3 spans 14 amino acids. V shed 7 bases and J shed 0 bases, with 11 bases lying between them. Per germline, CDR1 MDHEN and CDR2 SYDVKM. CDR3 amino acids: CASTLGGSTDTQYF. CDR3 nucleotides: TGTGCCAGCACCTTAGGGGGAAGCACAGATACGCAGTATTTT.

V and J are TRBV7-2 and TRBJ2-7, with 9 bases matching TRBD1. Germline CDR1 and CDR2: SGHTA and FQGNSA. The CDR3 runs 14 residues. Trimming took 5 bases from V and 2 from J; bases not matched to a gene: 4. CDR3 DNA: TGTGCCAGCAGCACCCGGGACAGGGCCTACGAGCAGTACTTC. It codes for CASSTRDRAYEQYF. Drawing the rest from reference TRBV7-2 and TRBJ2-7, the complete variable domain is GAGVSQSPSNKVTEKGKDVELRCDPISGHTALYWYRQSLGQGLEFLIYFQGNSAPDKSGLPSDRFSAERTGGSVSTLTIQRTQQEDSAVYLCASSTRDRAYEQYFGPGTRLTVT.

The V and J genes are TRBV5-4 and TRBJ2-7; TRBD2 matches 7 bases. V trimming: 3 bases; J trimming: 2 bases; junction bases outside the gene matches: 8. The CDR3 is 15 amino acids. Germline loops: CDR1 SGHNT, CDR2 YYREEE (reference sequence). CDR3 residues: CASSSSGEGPYEQYF. DNA for the CDR3: TGTGCCAGCAGCTCCAGCGGGGAGGGGCCCTACGAGCAGTACTTC.

The genes are TRBV6-5 and TRBJ1-2, with 7 bases identical to TRBD1. CDR1 is MNHEY, CDR2 SVGAGI, per germline. The CDR3 loop spans 13 amino acids. The V segment lost 6 bases and the J segment 2 bases; nucleotides outside the gene matches: 3. The CDR3 loop reads CASRGTENYGYTF. CDR3 nucleotide sequence: TGTGCCAGCAGGGGGACAGAAAACTATGGCTACACCTTC.

V usage is TRBV9 and J usage is TRBJ2-1, with D tentatively TRBD1 (6 bases). Trimming took off 3 bases at V and 3 bases at J, with 13 bases between the two ends. This CDR3 is 15 amino acids long. CDR1 is SGDLS and CDR2 is YYNGEE in the germline V gene. The CDR3 here is CASSAGTPVYNEQFF. DNA of the CDR3: TGTGCCAGCAGCGCCGGGACACCTGTCTACAATGAGCAGTTCTTC.

V is TRBV7-3 and J is TRBJ2-7, with D hard to call. V lost 5 bases, J lost 0 bases, and 14 bases lay in between. Germline values: CDR1 SGHTA, CDR2 FQGTGA. The CDR3 is 15 residues long. CDR3: CASSPSGGRSYEQYF. In DNA form, the CDR3 reads TGTGCCAGCAGCCCCTCAGGTGGCCGCTCCTACGAGCAGTACTTC.

This clone was seen just once. The rearrangement joins TRBV19 to TRBJ1-1; D uncertain. The germline gives CDR1 LNHDA, CDR2 SQIVND (reference sequence). CDR3 length: 14 amino acids. Between the trimmed V and J ends, which lost 5 bases and 6 bases, there was a span of 16 bases. CDR3 residues: CASSLSWSGPEAFF. The CDR3 region has the DNA TGTGCCAGTAGTCTCAGCTGGAGCGGACCTGAAGCTTTCTTT. Drawing the rest from reference TRBV19 and TRBJ1-1, the complete variable domain is DGGITQSPKYLFRKEGQNVTLSCEQNLNHDAMYWYRQDPGQGLRLIYYSQIVNDFQKGDIAEGYSVSREKKESFPLTVTSAQKNPTAFYLCASSLSWSGPEAFFGQGTRLTVV.

The rearrangement joins TRBV5-4 to TRBJ2-5; D uncertain. The CDR3 has 12 amino acids. Trimming pared 2 bases from V and 1 base from J, leaving 3 bases between. Germline lookup yields CDR1 SGHNT and CDR2 YYREEE (reference sequence). In DNA, the CDR3 is TGTGCCAGCAGCTTACCCCAAGAGACCCAGTACTTC. Its protein product is CASSLPQETQYF.

The V gene is TRBV4-1, the J gene TRBJ1-2; D call uncertain. The CDR3 has 13 amino acids. Looked up from germline, CDR1 is MGHRA and CDR2 is YSYEKL. V shed 0 bases and J shed 3 bases, with 5 bases lying between them. The CDR3 loop is CASSQDIYYGYTF. Here the CDR3 DNA reads TGCGCCAGCAGCCAAGACATTTACTATGGCTACACCTTC.

The V call is TRBV7-8, the J call TRBJ1-2; D unclear. V lost 5 bases to trimming and J lost 2 bases, with 12 bases between them. This CDR3 is built from 14 residues. CDR1 SGHVS and CDR2 FQNEAQ come from the germline V gene. The CDR3 is CASSIPGRNYGYTF. As DNA, the CDR3 is TGTGCCAGCAGCATCCCTGGAAGGAACTATGGCTACACCTTC.

This chain links TRBV7-9 with TRBJ1-5; 7 bases are a match to TRBD1. This CDR3 is 14 amino acids long. Germline V gene data show CDR1 as SEHNR and CDR2 as FQNEAQ (reference sequence). The V and J ends lost 5 bases and 3 bases, in that order; junction bases with no gene match: 4. The CDR3 nucleotides are TGTGCCAGCAGCACGGGACAGCTCAATCAGCCCCAGCATTTT. This codes for CASSTGQLNQPQHF.

The CDR3 DNA reads TGTGCCAGCAGCTCCCCCGGTCCCCTAGCGGGGGGTGGAGACGAGCAGTACTTC. The encoded protein is CASSSPGPLAGGGDEQYF. The chain couples TRBV7-9 to TRBJ2-7, with 11 bases matching TRBD2. After removal of 4 bases from V and 5 bases from J, the junction contained 16 bases not matched to a gene. In germline, CDR1 is SEHNR, CDR2 FQNEAQ (reference sequence). The CDR3 is made up of 18 amino acids.

The chain has TRBV10-3 and TRBJ1-1; no clear D gene. Germline V gene sequence: CDR1 ENHRY, CDR2 SYGVKD. The CDR3 covers 11 residues. Trimming shortened V by 0 bases and J by 8 bases, and 4 bases separated the two germline ends. CDR3 coding DNA: TGTGCCATCAGTGAGTCGTCGGAAGCTTTCTTT. Encoded protein: CAISESSEAFF.

In this sample, this clone turned up once. CDR3 loop: CASSKDPDTNEKLFF. In DNA form, the CDR3 reads TGTGCCAGCAGCAAGGATCCAGATACTAATGAAAAACTGTTTTTT. The genes are TRBV9 and TRBJ1-4; no firm D call. Trimming cost V 4 bases and J 2 bases, with 12 bases left between them. This CDR3 is built from 15 residues. CDR1 is SGDLS and CDR2 is YYNGEE in the germline V gene.

This chain links TRBV3-1 (or the pseudogene TRBV3-2) with TRBJ1-1; D gene ambiguous. The CDR3 totals 12 residues. V dropped 8 bases and J dropped 1 base, with 8 bases sitting between them. From germline, CDR1 is LGHDT and CDR2 YNNKEL (reference sequence). The CDR3 DNA reads TGTGCCAGCTCCAACGGGAACACTGAAGCTTTCTTT. Encoded protein: CASSNGNTEAFF.

The gene calls are TRBV19 and TRBJ2-2; TRBD1 matches at 8 bases. This CDR3 spans 15 amino acids. Germline V gene lookup returns CDR1 LNHDA and CDR2 SQIVND (reference sequence). V trimming: 5 bases; J trimming: 2 bases; junction bases outside the gene matches: 4. CDR3: CASSHQGANTGELFF. The CDR3 DNA follows: TGTGCCAGTAGTCATCAGGGGGCCAACACCGGGGAGCTGTTTTTT.

V usage is TRBV5-4 and J usage is TRBJ1-1; 8 bases match TRBD1. CDR3 length equals 14 residues. Per germline, CDR1 SGHNT and CDR2 YYREEE (reference sequence). V shed 1 base and J 3 bases; nucleotides not matched to a gene: 2. CDR3 amino acids: CASSLSGGYTEAFF. CDR3 nucleotide sequence: TGTGCCAGCAGCTTGTCAGGGGGCTACACTGAAGCTTTCTTT. Based on the CDR3 plus reference TRBV5-4 and TRBJ1-1, the full variable domain is ETGVTQSPTHLIKTRGQQVTLRCSSQSGHNTVSWYQQALGQGPQFIFQYYREEENGRGNFPPRFSGLQFPNYSSELNVNALELDDSALYLCASSLSGGYTEAFFGQGTRLTVV.

This clone was seen a single time. V and J are TRBV5-4 and TRBJ2-5, with TRBD2 identical over 9 bases. The CDR3 extends over 16 amino acids. Germline assignment: CDR1 SGHNT and CDR2 YYREEE (reference sequence). J lost 5 bases, V lost 4 bases, and 12 bases had no gene match. The CDR3 spells CASSLAGAGGSETQYF. The CDR3 DNA reads TGTGCCAGCAGCCTCGCAGGTGCGGGGGGGTCGGAGACCCAGTACTTC.

This rearrangement joins TRBV19 to TRBJ1-2; 7 positions match TRBD1. This CDR3 contains 14 residues. The germline V gene encodes CDR1 LNHDA and CDR2 SQIVND (reference sequence). The V and J ends lost 5 bases and 5 bases, in that order; junction bases with no gene match: 8. The CDR3 reads CASSVPTGFYGYTF. As DNA, the CDR3 is TGTGCCAGTAGTGTTCCGACAGGGTTTTATGGCTACACCTTC.

The chain joins TRBV24-1 to TRBJ2-5; D is possibly TRBD1 or TRBD2 (6 bases each). Germline V gene data show CDR1 as KGHDR and CDR2 as SFDVKD. The ends were cut back, 0 bases at V and 1 base at J, with 8 bases in the middle. CDR3 length: 15 residues. The CDR3 region has the DNA TGTGCCACCAGTGATTTGACGGGGGCCCAAGAGACCCAGTACTTC. Translation gives CATSDLTGAQETQYF.

J is TRBJ2-5 and V is TRBV3-1 (or the pseudogene TRBV3-2), with D tentatively TRBD2 (7 bases). There are 16 residues in the CDR3. CDR1 is LGHDT and CDR2 is YNNKEL in the germline V gene (reference sequence). The germline V and J ends were trimmed by 2 bases and 4 bases, with 17 bases remaining between them. The CDR3 reads CASSQRGAGVGETQYF. In DNA form, the CDR3 reads TGTGCCAGCAGCCAAAGGGGGGCGGGAGTTGGAGAGACCCAGTACTTC.

The chain combines TRBV7-9 with TRBJ1-4, with D unresolved. From germline, CDR1 is SEHNR and CDR2 FQNEAQ (reference sequence). V was shortened by 4 bases and J by 8 bases, with 23 bases between the two germline ends. This CDR3 contains 17 residues. The CDR3 protein is CASSSTSVPGLKEKLFF. Here the CDR3 DNA reads TGTGCCAGCAGCTCTACCTCGGTTCCGGGGTTGAAAGAAAAACTGTTTTTT.

This sequence joins TRBV6-5 and TRBJ1-4; D call uncertain. V shed 7 bases and J shed 8 bases, with 14 bases lying between them. Germline lookup yields CDR1 MNHEY and CDR2 SVGAGI. The CDR3 contains 13 residues. The CDR3 here is CASTRRDGEKLFF. The CDR3 DNA sequence: TGTGCCAGCACTAGAAGGGATGGAGAAAAACTGTTTTTT.

The gene calls are TRBV28 and TRBJ2-3; D may be TRBD2 (6 bases). The CDR3 has 14 amino acids. Trimming removed 3 bases at V and 3 bases at J, with 10 bases between. Germline loops: CDR1 MDHEN, CDR2 SYDVKM. The DNA of the CDR3 is TGTGCCAGCAGTTTCCGGGGGAGAACAGATACGCAGTATTTT. This translates into CASSFRGRTDTQYF.

The gene calls are TRBV18 and TRBJ2-2, with 7 bases that match TRBD1. The CDR3 covers 15 residues. J lost 4 bases, V lost 3 bases, and 5 bases had no gene match. Germline loops: CDR1 KGHSH, CDR2 LQKENI. The CDR3 DNA sequence: TGTGCCAGCTCACCCGCATCAGGGGGCACCGGGGAGCTGTTTTTT. Its protein is CASSPASGGTGELFF.